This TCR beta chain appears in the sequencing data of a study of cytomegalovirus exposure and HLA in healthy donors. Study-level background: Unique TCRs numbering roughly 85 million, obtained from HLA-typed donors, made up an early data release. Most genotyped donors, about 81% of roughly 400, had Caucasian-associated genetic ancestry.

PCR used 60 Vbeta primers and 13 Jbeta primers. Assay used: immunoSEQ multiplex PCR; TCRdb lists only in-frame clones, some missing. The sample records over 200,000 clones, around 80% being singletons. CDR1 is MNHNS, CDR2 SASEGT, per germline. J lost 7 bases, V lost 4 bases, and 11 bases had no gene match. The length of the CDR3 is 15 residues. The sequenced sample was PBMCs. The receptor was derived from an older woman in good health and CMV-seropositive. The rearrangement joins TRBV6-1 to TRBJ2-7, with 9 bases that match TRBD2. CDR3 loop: CASSVLAGDFAEQYF. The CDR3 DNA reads TGTGCCAGCAGTGTCTTAGCGGGAGACTTTGCGGAGCAGTACTTC.